This TCR beta chain was obtained from a study of blood T cell repertoires in COVID-19. Across the study: The United States, Italy and Spain supplied acute and convalescent COVID-19 samples. Sources were T cells, B-cell-depleted T cells, or PBMCs; the material itself was cDNA or gDNA.

The germline CDR1 and CDR2 sequences are SGHTA and FQGNSA. This CDR3 is built from 12 residues. Trimming pared 4 bases from V and 4 bases from J, leaving 8 bases between. Source study methods: Amplifying reference gene primers gave estimates of nucleated cell counts. Sequencing was performed with immunoSEQ multiplex PCR; in TCRdb, only in-frame clones are kept and a portion is missing. D and trimming come from the DNA, and the V and J calls and clone size come from that table. Of almost 250,000 clones in the sample, around 86% were seen once. To note about this clone: This CDR3 is also generated by other DNA sequences in the sample.

The sequenced sample consisted of peripheral blood. The sequence was obtained from a woman aged 55 to 70 who had recovered from COVID-19. The chain employs TRBV7-2 and TRBJ2-7; the D gene is possibly TRBD1 (6 bases). CDR3 nucleotides: TGTGCCAGCAGCTCACAGGGATACGAGCAGTACTTC. Protein: CASSSQGYEQYF.